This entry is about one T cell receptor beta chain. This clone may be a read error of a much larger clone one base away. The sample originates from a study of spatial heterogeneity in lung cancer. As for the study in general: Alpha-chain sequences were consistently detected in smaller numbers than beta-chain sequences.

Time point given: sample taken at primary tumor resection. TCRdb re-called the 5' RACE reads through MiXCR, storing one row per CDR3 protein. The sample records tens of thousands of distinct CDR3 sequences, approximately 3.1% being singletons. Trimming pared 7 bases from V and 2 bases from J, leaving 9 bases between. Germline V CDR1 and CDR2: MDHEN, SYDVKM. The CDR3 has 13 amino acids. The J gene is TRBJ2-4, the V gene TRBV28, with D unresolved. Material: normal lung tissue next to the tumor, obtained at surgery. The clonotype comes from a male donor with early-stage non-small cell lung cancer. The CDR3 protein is CASNMRSKNIQYF. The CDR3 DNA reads TGTGCCAGCAACATGAGGTCCAAAAACATTCAGTACTTC. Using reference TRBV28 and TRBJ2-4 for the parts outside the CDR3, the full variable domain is DVKVTQSSRYLVKRTGEKVFLECVQDMDHENMFWYRQDPGLGLRLIYFSYDVKMKEKGDIPEGYSVSREKKERFSLILESASTNQTSMYLCASNMRSKNIQYFGAGTRLSVL.